The present TCR beta chain was sequenced within a study of identifying expanded T cells in peripheral blood. Study-wide findings and caveats: Technical replicates showed 0.9 to 1.5 changed clones; roughly two weeks about 16.4; four weeks 19. Clone count variance between roughly 2-week samples rose with total template count.

Method: immunoSEQ multiplex PCR; TCRdb's copy keeps in-frame clones and lacks some. The data hold under 110,000 clones, with around nine tenths observed a single time. V was clipped by 0 bases and J by 3 bases, with 10 bases between them. The CDR3 contains 14 residues. Germline values: CDR1 SGHRS, CDR2 YFSETQ. Collection occurred without any documented infections or immune events in donors. As regards this clone: Its antigen is as yet unknown.

The gene calls are TRBV5-1 and TRBJ2-7, with no clear D. This sequence originates from a person aged 18 to 70 in good health. Sequenced input: blood. CDR3 sequence reads: CASSLDGQHYEQYF. The DNA for the CDR3 is TGCGCCAGCAGCTTGGATGGGCAGCACTACGAGCAGTACTTC.